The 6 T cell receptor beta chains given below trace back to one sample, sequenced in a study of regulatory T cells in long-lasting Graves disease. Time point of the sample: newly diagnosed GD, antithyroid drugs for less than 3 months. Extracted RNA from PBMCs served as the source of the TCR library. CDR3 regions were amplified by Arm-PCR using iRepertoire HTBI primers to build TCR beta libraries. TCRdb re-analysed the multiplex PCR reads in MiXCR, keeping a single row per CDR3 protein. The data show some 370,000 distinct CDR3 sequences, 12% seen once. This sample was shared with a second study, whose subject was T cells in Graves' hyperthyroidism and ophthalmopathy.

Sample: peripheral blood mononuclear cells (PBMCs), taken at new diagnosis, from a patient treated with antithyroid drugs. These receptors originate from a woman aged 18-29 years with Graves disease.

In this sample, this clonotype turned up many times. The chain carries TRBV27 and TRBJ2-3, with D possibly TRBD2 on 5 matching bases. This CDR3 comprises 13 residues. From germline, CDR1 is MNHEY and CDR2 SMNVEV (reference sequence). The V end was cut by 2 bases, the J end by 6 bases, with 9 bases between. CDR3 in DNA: TGTGCCAGCAGTTTAACTAGGTCCGATACGCAGTATTTT. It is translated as CASSLTRSDTQYF.

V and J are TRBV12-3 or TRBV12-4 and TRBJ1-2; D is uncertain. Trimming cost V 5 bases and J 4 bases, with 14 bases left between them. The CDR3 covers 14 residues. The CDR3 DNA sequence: TGTGCCAGCAGTCCATCACAGAAGGGCTATGGCTACACCTTC. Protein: CASSPSQKGYGYTF.

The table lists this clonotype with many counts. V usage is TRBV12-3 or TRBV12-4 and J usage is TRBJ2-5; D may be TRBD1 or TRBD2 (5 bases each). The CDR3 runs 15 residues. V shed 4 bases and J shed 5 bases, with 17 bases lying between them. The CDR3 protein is CASSSGPKRSETQYF. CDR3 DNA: TGTGCCAGCAGTTCGGGGCCCAAAAGATCGGAGACCCAGTACTTC.

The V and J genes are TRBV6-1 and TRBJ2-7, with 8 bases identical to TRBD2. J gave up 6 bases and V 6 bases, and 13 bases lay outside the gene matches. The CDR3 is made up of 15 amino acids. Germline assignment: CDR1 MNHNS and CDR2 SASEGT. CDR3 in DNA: TGTGCCAGCAGCCACACGATCGGGGGGGCACTCGAGCAGTACGTC. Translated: CASSHTIGGALEQYV.

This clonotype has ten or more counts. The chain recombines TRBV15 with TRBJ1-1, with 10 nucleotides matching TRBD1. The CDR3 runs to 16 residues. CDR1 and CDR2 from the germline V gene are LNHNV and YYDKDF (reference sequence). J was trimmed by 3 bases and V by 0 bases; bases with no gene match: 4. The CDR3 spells CATSRDRGQGHTEAFF. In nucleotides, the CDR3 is TGTGCCACCAGCAGAGATCGGGGACAGGGGCACACTGAAGCTTTCTTT.

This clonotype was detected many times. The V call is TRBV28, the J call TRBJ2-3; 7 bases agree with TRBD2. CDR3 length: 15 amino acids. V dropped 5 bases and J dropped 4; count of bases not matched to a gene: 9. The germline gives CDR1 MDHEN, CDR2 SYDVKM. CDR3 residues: CASSPPGTISDTQYF. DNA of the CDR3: TGTGCCAGCAGTCCCCCCGGGACTATTTCAGATACGCAGTATTTT.